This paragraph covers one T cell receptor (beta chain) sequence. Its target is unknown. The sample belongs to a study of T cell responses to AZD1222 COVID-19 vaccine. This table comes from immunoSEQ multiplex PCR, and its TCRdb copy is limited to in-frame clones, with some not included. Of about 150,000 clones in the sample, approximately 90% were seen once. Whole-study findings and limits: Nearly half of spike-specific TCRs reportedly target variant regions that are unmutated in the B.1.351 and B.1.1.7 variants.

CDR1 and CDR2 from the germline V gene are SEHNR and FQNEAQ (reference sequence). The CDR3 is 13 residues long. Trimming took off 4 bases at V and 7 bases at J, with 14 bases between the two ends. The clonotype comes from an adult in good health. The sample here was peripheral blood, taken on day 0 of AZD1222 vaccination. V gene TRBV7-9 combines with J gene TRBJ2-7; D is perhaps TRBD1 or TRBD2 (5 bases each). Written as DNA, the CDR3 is TGTGCCAGCAGCTCGACAGTAACGGGGGAGCAGTACTTC. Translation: CASSSTVTGEQYF.